This T cell receptor beta chain was profiled in a study of cytomegalovirus exposure and HLA in healthy donors. Turning to the study itself: Earlier, 100 million or so unique TCR beta sequences were recovered from about 200 million T cells by an analysis. Study results and limitations: In a later analysis, a missense DCLRE1C variant was linked to TCR beta V- and J-gene trimming.

Concerning this clone itself: Its specificity is not known.

The PCR employed 60 Vbeta primers together with 13 Jbeta primers. Some clones are missing from TCRdb's copy, which holds only in-frame ones; the method was immunoSEQ multiplex PCR. The sample holds more than 75,000 clones; 70% to 75% are singletons and the top ten take under 7.5%. Germline CDR1 is SQVTM and CDR2 is ANQGSEA. V was shortened by 7 bases and J by 7 bases, with 16 bases between the two germline ends. The CDR3 is made up of 12 amino acids. The clonotype comes from a woman aged 50 to 60 in good health and CMV-seropositive. The chain links TRBV29-1 to TRBJ1-1; tentative D call: TRBD1 (5 bases). Sequencing used PBMCs. In nucleotides, the CDR3 is TGCAGCGGGGGAGGGACGATGATTGAAGCTTTCTTT. This translates into CSGGGTMIEAFF.